The source of this T cell receptor beta chain is a study of shared clonotypes between healthy human individuals. Donors, without exception, were Caucasian adults residing in Nashville, Tennessee. The CD4+ fraction was divided into a CD45RA+ naive subset and a CD45RA-negative memory subset. On this clone: Its target is not known.

Per the original methods: Junction-only sequences without quality scores were provided by ImmunoSEQ, so filtering was different. The assay was immunoSEQ multiplex PCR, and TCRdb's table has in-frame clones only and misses some. Clone size and V and J calls were adopted from that table, with D and trimming inferred from the DNA. Of roughly 2.4 million clones listed, about 94% are singletons. Points from the study as a whole: Sampling included only blood; tissue repertoires likely differ.

The CDR3 sequence is 15 residues long. V was pared by 8 bases and J by 6 bases, with 20 bases between. The germline V gene encodes CDR1 MRHNA and CDR2 SNTAGT. The sequencing sample was made of naive CD4+ T cells sorted from blood. Subset defined: CD45RA+ positively selected. This rearrangement joins TRBV6-4 to TRBJ2-1; perhaps D is TRBD1 or TRBD2 (5 bases each). This TCR was sampled from a young man in good health. The DNA of the CDR3 is TGTGCCAGCGCTTTAGGGACCGTGGGTGGCAATGAGCAGTTCTTC. Its translation: CASALGTVGGNEQFF.